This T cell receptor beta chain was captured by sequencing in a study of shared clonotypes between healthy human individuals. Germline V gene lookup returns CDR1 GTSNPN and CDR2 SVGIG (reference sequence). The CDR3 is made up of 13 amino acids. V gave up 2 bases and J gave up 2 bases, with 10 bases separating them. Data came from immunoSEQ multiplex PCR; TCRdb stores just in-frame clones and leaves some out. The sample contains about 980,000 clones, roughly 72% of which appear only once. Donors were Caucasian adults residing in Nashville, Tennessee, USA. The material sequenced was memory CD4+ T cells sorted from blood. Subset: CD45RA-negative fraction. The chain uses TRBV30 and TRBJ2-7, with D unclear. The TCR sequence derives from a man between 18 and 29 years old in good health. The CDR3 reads CAWSSPGTYEQYF. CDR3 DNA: TGTGCCTGGAGTTCCCCAGGAACCTACGAGCAGTACTTC.